These T cell receptor beta chains were read from a single sample in a study of early T cells in non-severe SARS-CoV-2 infection. TCRdb redid the calling of the 5' RACE reads with MiXCR, one entry per CDR3 protein. This sample has 40,000 or so distinct CDR3 sequences; about 5.5% occur once, and the top ten carry 3.5% to 4.5%. This specimen was whole blood, taken at baseline. These receptor sequences come from an adult who was a healthcare worker with PCR-confirmed SARS-CoV-2 infection or an uninfected control (not recorded which). The CDR3 runs from the conserved cysteine through the conserved F or W. The D gene is left open where the match is weak.

j_call,d_call,v_call,cdr3_aa
TRBJ1-1,.,TRBV7-2,CASSESWPEAFF
TRBJ2-3,.,TRBV12-3/TRBV12-4,CASTQTSSWMQYF
TRBJ2-1,TRBD2,TRBV15,CATSREPGSGTFLNEQFF
TRBJ2-7,.,TRBV11-2,CASSFNEQYF
TRBJ2-4,.,TRBV18,CASSPGQRAKNIQYF
TRBJ2-5,.,TRBV5-1,CASSVLAEPQETQYF
TRBJ2-3,TRBD2,TRBV2,CASSELASGADTQYF
TRBJ2-4,.,TRBV7-9,CASRKVEGNIQYF
TRBJ2-1,.,TRBV5-1,CASSWTQGYNEQFF
TRBJ1-1,.,TRBV7-9,CASSKEDVNTEAFF
TRBJ1-4,.,TRBV29-1,CSVGTVEKLFF
TRBJ1-5,.,TRBV6-6,CASSPWQDNSNQPQHF
TRBJ2-7,TRBD1,TRBV7-2,CVSSLSGQAYEQYF
TRBJ2-2,.,TRBV5-4,CASSRTNTGELFF
TRBJ2-2,TRBD2,TRBV9,CASSGSGGPLQSGELFF
TRBJ1-5,.,TRBV18,CASSGDNQPQHF
TRBJ2-5,.,TRBV4-1,CASSQTVETQYF
TRBJ2-3,.,TRBV7-9,CASSSSQEGTQYF
TRBJ1-1,TRBD1,TRBV3-1,CASSHGTAGRTEAFF
TRBJ2-7,.,TRBV6-5,CASRLTTEGRHEQYF
TRBJ2-2,.,TRBV27,CASKEDSSVNTGELFF
TRBJ2-1,.,TRBV20-1,CSAFPPGLFLNEQFF
TRBJ2-6,.,TRBV29-1,CSVDDGRTGANVLTF
TRBJ2-7,TRBD2,TRBV20-1,CSASGQLAGANFYEQYF
TRBJ1-5,.,TRBV12-5,CASGQDPPWNQPQHF
TRBJ2-1,TRBD2,TRBV5-5,CASSLVVLAGDYYNEQFF
TRBJ1-5,.,TRBV29-1,CSVRTGSNQPQHF
TRBJ2-2,TRBD1,TRBV12-5,CASGRGTGELFF
TRBJ2-3,.,TRBV3-1,CASRFWGVGTDTQYF